The 22 T cell receptor beta chains in this list originate from one sample, sequenced in a study of T-cell reconstitution after alpha-beta-depleted transplantation in children. Construction of the TCRbeta library involved unique molecular identifiers. TCRdb itself ran the PCR reads through MiXCR, one entry per CDR3 protein. The top ten clones hold roughly a fifth of a sample with 98,000 or so distinct CDR3 sequences, 20% to 25% of them seen once. The source material was PBMCs, sampled before TCRalphabeta/CD19-depleted stem cell transplant. The receptor source for this set is a boy aged 2 to 10 with acute lymphoblastic leukemia, due to receive a stem cell transplant.

This clonotype showed up just a few times. The DNA for the CDR3 is TGTGCCAGCAGCCAATTCGCCGTGGGGGCCCAGTACTTC. It yields the protein CASSQFAVGAQYF. J is TRBJ2-5 and V is TRBV3-1, with D perhaps matching TRBD1 or TRBD2 (5 bases each). The CDR3 loop spans 13 amino acids. Germline V CDR1 and CDR2: LGHDT, YNNKEL (reference sequence). V shed 2 bases and J shed 9 bases, with 13 bases lying between them.

This chain connects TRBV28 to TRBJ2-2; weak D call: TRBD2 (5 bases). The CDR3 runs 15 residues. Germline V gene lookup returns CDR1 MDHEN and CDR2 SYDVKM. Trimming took 6 bases from V and 7 from J, leaving 18 bases between them. The CDR3 loop is CASSPGLALNGELFF. The CDR3 nucleotides are TGTGCCAGCAGCCCCGGACTTGCCCTGAACGGGGAGCTGTTTTTT.

This clonotype was counted only a few times. The V gene is TRBV5-1, the J gene TRBJ1-4, with a possible D match to TRBD1 (6 bases). V shed 1 base and J shed 8 bases, with 12 bases lying between them. Per the germline V gene, CDR1 is SGHRS and CDR2 is YFSETQ. The CDR3 has 14 amino acids. CDR3 sequence reads: CASSLTGPNEKLFF. For the CDR3, the DNA is TGCGCCAGCAGCTTGACAGGGCCCAACGAAAAACTGTTTTTT.

The chain is built from TRBV9 and TRBJ2-2, with 10 nucleotides matching TRBD2. The germline V gene encodes CDR1 SGDLS and CDR2 YYNGEE. The CDR3 length is 18 residues. V shed 0 bases and J 5 bases; nucleotides not matched to a gene: 10. Here the CDR3 reads CASSVELAGRTGTGELFF. CDR3 DNA: TGTGCCAGCAGCGTAGAACTAGCGGGGCGAACAGGGACCGGGGAGCTGTTTTTT.

This rearrangement joins TRBV18 to TRBJ1-2; D is ambiguous. V gave up 0 bases and J gave up 7 bases, with 15 bases separating them. The CDR3 has 15 amino acids. CDR1 and CDR2 from the germline V gene are KGHSH and LQKENI. This CDR3 is CASSPPEKRLSGYTF. Written as DNA, the CDR3 is TGTGCCAGCTCACCACCGGAAAAACGATTGAGTGGCTACACCTTC.

The chain uses TRBV20-1 and TRBJ2-7; D unclear. Trimming shortened V by 6 bases and J by 2 bases, and 8 bases separated the two germline ends. The CDR3 totals 11 residues. Germline loops: CDR1 DFQATT, CDR2 SNEGSKA (reference sequence). CDR3 in amino acids: CSALGAYEQYF. The CDR3 region has the DNA TGCAGTGCCCTAGGAGCCTACGAGCAGTACTTC.

A few counts support this clonotype. V usage is TRBV5-1 and J usage is TRBJ2-1; D unclear. Germline CDR1 and CDR2: SGHRS and YFSETQ. The V gene lost 5 bases and the J gene lost 7 bases, with 13 bases spanning the gap. CDR3 length: 13 residues. The CDR3 nucleotides read TGCGCCAGCAGTCTGAGTCCCTGGAATGAGCAGTTCTTC. Translated: CASSLSPWNEQFF.

This clonotype has ten or more counts. This sequence joins TRBV20-1 and TRBJ2-1, with 11 bases lining up with TRBD2. The CDR3 loop spans 15 amino acids. J was trimmed by 6 bases and V by 3 bases; bases with no gene match: 7. Germline CDR1 DFQATT, CDR2 SNEGSKA (reference sequence). The CDR3 nucleotides read TGCAGTGCTAGGTCCGGGACTAGCGGAGGCAATGAGCAGTTCTTC. As protein: CSARSGTSGGNEQFF.

The chain carries TRBV5-1 and TRBJ2-5; maybe TRBD1 (6 bases). V lost 2 bases and J lost 0, with 8 bases in between. CDR3 length: 14 residues. The germline V gene has CDR1 SGHRS and CDR2 YFSETQ. The DNA of the CDR3 is TGCGCCAGCAGCTTACAGGGTTACCAAGAGACCCAGTACTTC. It specifies CASSLQGYQETQYF.

This clonotype was seen only a few times. The genes are TRBV3-1 and TRBJ2-2; a possible D gene is TRBD2 (6 bases). The CDR3 length is 16 residues. CDR1 and CDR2 (germline): LGHDT, YNNKEL (reference sequence). V lost 0 bases to trimming and J lost 7 bases, with 15 bases between them. CDR3 bases: TGTGCCAGCAGCCAAGAGATCGGAGGGGCCTACGGGGAGCTGTTTTTT. Its translation is CASSQEIGGAYGELFF.

This clonotype was observed a handful of times. The chain combines TRBV4-1 with TRBJ2-5; a weak D match, TRBD2 (6 bases). With 5 bases removed from V and 4 bases from J, the gap between germline ends came to 11 bases. The CDR3 length is 13 residues. The germline V gene has CDR1 MGHRA and CDR2 YSYEKL. The CDR3 coding sequence is TGCGCCAGCAGCGGGACTGAGGGAGAGACCCAGTACTTC. Protein: CASSGTEGETQYF.

The rearrangement uses TRBV5-1 and TRBJ2-5; 11 nucleotides line up with TRBD2. The CDR3 extends over 19 amino acids. The V gene end was trimmed by 4 bases and the J gene end by 2 bases; junction bases not matched to a gene: 16. Per the germline V gene, CDR1 is SGHRS and CDR2 is YFSETQ. This CDR3 reads CASSRDTGTSGGKQETQYF. The CDR3 DNA follows: TGCGCCAGCAGCAGAGATACCGGGACTAGCGGAGGGAAACAAGAGACCCAGTACTTC.

This clonotype was observed a few times. CDR3 amino acids: CASSLGYGGDTQYF. The CDR3 nucleotides read TGTGCCAGCAGCTTAGGCTACGGAGGGGATACGCAGTATTTT. V is TRBV7-9 and J is TRBJ2-3; D is perhaps TRBD2 (6 bases). Germline assignment: CDR1 SEHNR and CDR2 FQNEAQ (reference sequence). CDR3 length: 14 residues. V dropped 1 base and J dropped 6 bases, with 11 bases sitting between them.

There are a few counts of this clonotype. V usage is TRBV5-1 and J usage is TRBJ2-3, with TRBD2 identical over 10 bases. Germline V gene sequence: CDR1 SGHRS, CDR2 YFSETQ. The V gene end was trimmed by 4 bases and the J gene end by 3 bases; junction bases not matched to a gene: 8. The CDR3 has 16 residues. The CDR3 nucleotides are TGCGCCAGCAGCCCCCGGACTAGCGGAGGAACAGATACGCAGTATTTT. Residues: CASSPRTSGGTDTQYF.

This chain links TRBV24-1 with TRBJ2-2, with a weak D call TRBD1 (5 bases). Germline CDR1 KGHDR, CDR2 SFDVKD. This CDR3 has 14 amino acids. With 1 base removed from V and 3 bases from J, the gap between germline ends came to 5 bases. This CDR3 is CATSDFRDTGELFF. As DNA, the CDR3 is TGTGCCACCAGTGATTTCAGGGACACCGGGGAGCTGTTTTTT.

This clonotype was counted a few times. The V and J genes are TRBV5-1 and TRBJ2-7; D unresolved. The CDR3 sequence is 15 residues long. V lost 0 bases, J lost 2 bases, and 12 bases lay in between. Germline CDR1 SGHRS, CDR2 YFSETQ. The DNA of the CDR3 is TGCGCCAGCAGCTTGGGGGATCGGCCACCCTACGAGCAGTACTTC. Protein product: CASSLGDRPPYEQYF.

This clonotype was observed a few times. The chain employs TRBV27 and TRBJ1-2; no firm D call. The germline CDR1 and CDR2 sequences are MNHEY and SMNVEV (reference sequence). The CDR3 extends over 13 amino acids. V was shortened by 2 bases and J by 8 bases, with 12 bases between the two germline ends. The CDR3 sequence is CASSLASGYGYTF. The CDR3 region has the DNA TGTGCCAGCAGTTTAGCAAGCGGCTACGGCTACACCTTC.

This rearrangement joins TRBV5-1 to TRBJ2-1; D unresolved. The CDR3 has 12 amino acids. Trimming stripped 0 bases from V and 6 bases from J, with 4 bases between. Looked up from germline, CDR1 is SGHRS and CDR2 is YFSETQ. CDR3 amino acids: CASSLGVNEQFF. CDR3 coding DNA: TGCGCCAGCAGCTTGGGCGTCAATGAGCAGTTCTTC.

The chain has TRBV4-1 and TRBJ1-6; maybe TRBD1 (5 bases). The CDR3 has 18 amino acids. Germline assignment: CDR1 MGHRA and CDR2 YSYEKL. V lost 0 bases and J 7 bases, leaving 19 bases between the germline ends. In DNA, the CDR3 is TGCGCCAGCAGCCAAGAGTATGTTGACGGGGCGGGGAATTCACCCCTCCACTTT. Protein product: CASSQEYVDGAGNSPLHF.

The V and J genes are TRBV28 and TRBJ2-7, with 9 bases identical to TRBD1. Per germline, CDR1 MDHEN and CDR2 SYDVKM. V trimming: 4 bases; J trimming: 5 bases; junction bases outside the gene matches: 6. The CDR3 consists of 14 residues. This CDR3 is CASSSWTGAHEQYF. The DNA of the CDR3 is TGTGCCAGCAGTTCCTGGACAGGGGCCCACGAGCAGTACTTC.

The gene calls are TRBV20-1 and TRBJ2-1, with D possibly being TRBD1 or TRBD2 (5 bases each). The CDR3 consists of 20 residues. From germline, CDR1 is DFQATT and CDR2 SNEGSKA (reference sequence). The V gene lost 2 bases and the J gene lost 0 bases, with 26 bases spanning the gap. CDR3 bases: TGCAGTGCTAGATCGTCGAGGGGTCCATTCGAGGTAGTCTCCTACAATGAGCAGTTCTTC. Amino acid sequence: CSARSSRGPFEVVSYNEQFF.

This clonotype was found a few times. The chain carries TRBV9 and TRBJ2-5, with D perhaps TRBD1 (6 bases). The CDR3 loop spans 13 amino acids. The germline V gene encodes CDR1 SGDLS and CDR2 YYNGEE. V lost 4 bases, J lost 2 bases, and 9 bases lay in between. In DNA, the CDR3 is TGTGCCAGCAGCCCAGGACAGCAAGAGACCCAGTACTTC. It is translated as CASSPGQQETQYF.